This is a list of T cell receptor beta chains from one sample in a study of T-cell memory formation after mild COVID-19. TCRdb ran MiXCR on the 5' RACE reads and lists one entry per CDR3 protein. The sample has roughly 300,000 distinct CDR3 sequences, under 20% seen once. Sequencing was done on a sample of PBMCs or a T cell subset sorted from them (not recorded which). The source is a man aged 18-30 years who had mild COVID-19 (a few samples of this study predate the infection). Cell type and time point are not known. Both conserved end residues are part of each CDR3. A D gene is named only where the DNA matches it firmly. The size of a clone is reported for some rows only, either as once, few or many, or as a class for expanded clones.

CDR3 protein | CDR3 DNA | clone size | J gene | D gene | V gene
CSVTAGGRFGEQFF | TGCAGTGTCACGGCGGGGGGCCGGTTCGGTGAGCAGTTCTTC | few | TRBJ2-1 | TRBD2 | TRBV20-1
CASSLGAQYQETQYF | TGTGCCAGCAGTTTGGGGGCCCAGTACCAAGAGACCCAGTACTTC | - | TRBJ2-5 | - | TRBV28
CASSSGQPGDTQYF | TGTGCCAGCAGCTCGGGACAGCCAGGGGATACGCAGTATTTT | - | TRBJ2-3 | TRBD1 | TRBV11-3
CASSHQDATDTQYF | TGTGCCAGCAGCCATCAGGACGCCACAGATACGCAGTATTTT | - | TRBJ2-3 | - | TRBV12-3/TRBV12-4
CASSLAGVGHGQFF | TGTGCCAGCAGCTTAGCTGGGGTAGGGCACGGGCAGTTCTTC | - | TRBJ2-1 | - | TRBV7-9
CASSLVMGHDYGYTF | TGTGCCAGCAGCTTAGTCATGGGGCATGACTATGGCTACACCTTC | few | TRBJ1-2 | - | TRBV7-2
CASSLRRAIGLGYTF | TGTGCCAGCAGTTTACGCCGAGCAATCGGTCTTGGCTACACCTTC | many | TRBJ1-2 | - | TRBV12-3/TRBV12-4
CASSRGGRETQYF | TGTGCCAGCAGCCGCGGGGGGCGGGAGACCCAGTACTTC | few | TRBJ2-5 | TRBD2 | TRBV7-2
CASSLGAGKANVLTF | TGTGCCAGCAGCTTAGGCGCAGGGAAGGCCAACGTCCTGACTTTC | - | TRBJ2-6 | - | TRBV7-3
CASSDRTNTGELFF | TGTGCCAGCAGCGACAGGACGAACACCGGGGAGCTGTTTTTT | - | TRBJ2-2 | - | TRBV2
CATSDPTSYNEQFF | TGTGCCACCAGTGACCCGACCTCCTACAATGAGCAGTTCTTC | few | TRBJ2-1 | - | TRBV24-1
CAISESWPDYGYTF | TGTGCCATCAGTGAGTCTTGGCCGGACTATGGCTACACCTTC | - | TRBJ1-2 | - | TRBV10-3
CASSLYYEQYF | TGTGCCAGCAGCTTATACTACGAGCAGTACTTC | many | TRBJ2-7 | - | TRBV7-2
CSARDGQGGHIQYF | TGCAGTGCTAGAGATGGACAGGGAGGGCACATTCAGTACTTC | - | TRBJ2-4 | - | TRBV20-1
CASTPTGVKTEAFF | TGTGCCAGCACGCCGACAGGGGTCAAAACTGAAGCTTTCTTT | once | TRBJ1-1 | TRBD1 | TRBV12-3/TRBV12-4